This T cell receptor beta chain derives from a study of identical twins. The CDR3 is made up of 15 amino acids. V was pared by 3 bases and J by 7 bases, with 11 bases of the junction left unmatched. Germline V gives CDR1 SGHRS, CDR2 YFSETQ. This clonotype was picked up a small number of times. What it binds is not known. Study conclusions and caveats: Carriage of fewer insertions was seen in abundant cord blood beta clonotypes, whereas memory repertoires showed none.

TCRdb re-called the 5' RACE reads through MiXCR, storing one row per CDR3 protein. Of about 720,000 distinct CDR3 sequences in the sample, roughly 20% were seen once. A further study also used this sample, focusing on T cells expressing NK-cell markers.

V and J are TRBV5-1 and TRBJ2-3, with 7 nucleotides matching TRBD1. The sequenced material came from PBMCs. The origin of this receptor is a woman younger than 30 in good health. This CDR3 is CASSSGTENRNTQYF. CDR3 nucleotides: TGCGCCAGCAGCTCCGGGACAGAAAACAGGAATACGCAGTATTTT.